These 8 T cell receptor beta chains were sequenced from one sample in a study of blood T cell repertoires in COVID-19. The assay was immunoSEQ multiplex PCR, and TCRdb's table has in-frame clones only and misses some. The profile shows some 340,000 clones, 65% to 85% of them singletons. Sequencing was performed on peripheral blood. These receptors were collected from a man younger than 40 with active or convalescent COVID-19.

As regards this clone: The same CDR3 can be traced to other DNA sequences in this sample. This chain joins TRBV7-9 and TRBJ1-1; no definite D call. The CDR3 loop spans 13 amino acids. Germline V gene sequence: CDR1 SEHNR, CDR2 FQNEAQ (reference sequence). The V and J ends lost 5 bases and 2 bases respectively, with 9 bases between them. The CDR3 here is CASSLPGNTEAFF. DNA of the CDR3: TGTGCCAGCAGCCTACCGGGAAACACTGAAGCTTTCTTT. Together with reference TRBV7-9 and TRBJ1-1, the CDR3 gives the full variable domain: DTGVSQNPRHKITKRGQNVTFRCDPISEHNRLYWYRQTLGQGPEFLTYFQNEAQLEKSRLLSDRFSAERPKGSFSTLEIQRTEQGDSAMYLCASSLPGNTEAFFGQGTRLTVV.

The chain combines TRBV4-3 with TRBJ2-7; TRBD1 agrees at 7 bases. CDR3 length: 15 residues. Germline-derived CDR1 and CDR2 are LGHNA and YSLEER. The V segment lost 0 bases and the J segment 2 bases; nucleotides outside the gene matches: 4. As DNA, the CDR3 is TGCGCCAGCAGCCAAGAGGCACAGGGGACCTACGAGCAGTACTTC. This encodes CASSQEAQGTYEQYF.

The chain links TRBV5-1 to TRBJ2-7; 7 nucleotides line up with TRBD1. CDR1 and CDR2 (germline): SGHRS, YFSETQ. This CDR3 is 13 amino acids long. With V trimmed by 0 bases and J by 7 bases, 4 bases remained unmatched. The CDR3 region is CASSLAGTVEQYF. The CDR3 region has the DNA TGCGCCAGCAGCTTGGCCGGGACAGTTGAGCAGTACTTC.

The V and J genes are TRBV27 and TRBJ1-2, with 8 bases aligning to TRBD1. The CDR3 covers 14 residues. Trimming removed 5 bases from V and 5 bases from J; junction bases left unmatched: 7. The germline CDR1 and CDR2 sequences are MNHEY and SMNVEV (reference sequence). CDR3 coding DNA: TGTGCCAGCAGTCAGGGGGCGCCGGGGTATGGCTACACCTTC. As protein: CASSQGAPGYGYTF.

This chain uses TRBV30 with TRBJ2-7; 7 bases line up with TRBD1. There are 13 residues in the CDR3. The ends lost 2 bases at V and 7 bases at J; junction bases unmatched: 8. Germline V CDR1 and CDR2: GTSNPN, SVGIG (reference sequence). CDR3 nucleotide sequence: TGTGCCTGGAGTCGGGACAGCTCTCGGGAGCAGTACTTC. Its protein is CAWSRDSSREQYF.

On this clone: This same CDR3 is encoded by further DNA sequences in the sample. The CDR3 reads CASRHREGYGYTF. DNA for the CDR3: TGTGCCAGCAGACACAGGGAAGGGTATGGCTACACCTTC. The chain recombines TRBV6-5 with TRBJ1-2; TRBD1 is a possible D gene (6 bases). V was trimmed by 6 bases and J by 5 bases, leaving 13 bases between them. The CDR3 totals 13 residues. Germline CDR1 is MNHEY and CDR2 is SVGAGI.

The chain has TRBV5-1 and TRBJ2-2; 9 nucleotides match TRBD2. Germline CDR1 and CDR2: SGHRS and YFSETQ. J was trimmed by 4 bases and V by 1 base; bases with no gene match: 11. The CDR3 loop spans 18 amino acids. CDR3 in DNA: TGCGCCAGCAGCTTGTCGAATGGCGGGAGGGTGGCCACCGGGGAGCTGTTTTTT. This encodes CASSLSNGGRVATGELFF.

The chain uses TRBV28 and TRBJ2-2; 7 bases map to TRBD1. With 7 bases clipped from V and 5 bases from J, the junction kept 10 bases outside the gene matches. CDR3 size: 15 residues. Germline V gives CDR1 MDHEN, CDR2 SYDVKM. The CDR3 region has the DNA TGTGCCAGCACCCCACTCCGGGACAGAACCGGGGAGCTGTTTTTT. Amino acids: CASTPLRDRTGELFF.